A selection of T cell receptor beta chains follows, all from one sample in a study of cytomegalovirus exposure and HLA in healthy donors. TCRdb's table, derived via immunoSEQ multiplex PCR, lists solely in-frame clones and lacks some. This table holds roughly 49,000 clones, 94% found once. Material for sequencing was PBMCs. These receptors were collected from a young woman in good health and CMV-seropositive. Both conserved end residues are part of each CDR3. Size values are once, few and many counts, or a class for expanded clones, and some rows have none.

abundance | v_gene | CDR3aa
- | TRBV29-1 | CSVASSTEAFF
- | TRBV5-1 | CASSLAGGLYEQYF
- | TRBV19 | CASSISEGGIGTGELFF
- | TRBV7-3 | CASSRDSFNEQFF
- | TRBV9 | CASSVDTNLLDTQYF
once | TRBV4-2 | CASSQANDYSYEQYF
- | TRBV6-1 | CASSEQPGSYEQYF
- | TRBV13 | CASSPTWDRAQLDNEQFF
- | TRBV28 | CASSLTSAYNEQFF
- | TRBV27 | CASSLSAGVGAEQYF
- | TRBV7-9 | CASSFGSRIHTDTQYF
- | TRBV5-1 | CASSLLRGSPEAFF
once | TRBV7-9 | CASSQTSGVSTDTQYF
- | TRBV10-3 | CAISGLAEGTGELFF
- | TRBV2 | CASTALDRGSSGANVLTF
- | TRBV29-1 | CSVQTGGAYEQYF
- | TRBV2 | CASSEQTTGGWYEQYF
- | TRBV30 | CAWSVRGTSGKIPSSSYEQYF
- | TRBV20-1 | CSAVPGQEAFF
few | TRBV25-1 | CASSEYRTGQQETQYF
- | TRBV9 | CASSVLPGLAGDEQFF
- | TRBV10-3 | CASPDRDPWGGNQPQHF
- | TRBV27 | CASGLAGGTYEQYF
- | TRBV29-1 | CSVTIRDYNYEQYF
- | TRBV12-5 | CASGGGQASYEQYF
- | TRBV7-9 | CASSLERSSTDTQYF
- | TRBV9 | CASSPGPDYGIYNEQFF
- | TRBV6-1 | CASSDKDGSSYEQYF
- | TRBV7-6 | CASSLAPPKGATDTQYF
- | TRBV18 | CASSPRVPGQGNEQFF
- | TRBV5-1 | CASSPGIGETQYF
- | TRBV2 | CASSVVLGTDTQYF
- | TRBV6-4 | CASSDLGGGSTGELFF
- | TRBV7-9 | CASSSKRLAETKNIQYF
- | TRBV5-6 | CASSSWTNRYYEQYF
- | TRBV7-3 | CASSWTSQETQYF
- | TRBV6-1 | CASSEGWGLAGGVTYNEQFF
- | TRBV5-5 | CASSQGAYYGYTF
- | TRBV10-3 | CAIRRTGDSYEQYF
- | TRBV7-2 | CASSFGQITEAFF
- | TRBV6-5 | CASRRDRGYEQYF
few | TRBV5-4 | CASSGGTGPLAGVADTQYF
- | TRBV28 | CASRLQGAVTGELFF
- | TRBV6-1 | CASSELYNEKLFF
- | TRBV28 | CASTPSGNNYGYTF
- | TRBV19 | CASSAPGTGNYEQYF
- | TRBV5-1 | CASRPLNGEATEAFF
- | TRBV19 | CASSPRGRGTEAFF
- | TRBV30 | CAWSVRQGVTSYGYTF
- | TRBV6-5 | CASSYRLAGVNEQFF
- | TRBV2 | CASIGVWLTDTQYF
medium-sized | TRBV5-1 | CASPLQETGELFF
- | TRBV4-1 | CASSQDSASGSIYNEQFF
- | TRBV5-5 | CASSLVTVGTEAFF
- | TRBV7-6 | CASSPGGTYEQYF
- | TRBV29-1 | CSVSLSPYEQYF
- | TRBV7-2 | CASSLVTGGFYEQYF
once | TRBV9 | CASSGTGTGNTEAFF
- | TRBV9 | CASSVGTVEAYGYTF